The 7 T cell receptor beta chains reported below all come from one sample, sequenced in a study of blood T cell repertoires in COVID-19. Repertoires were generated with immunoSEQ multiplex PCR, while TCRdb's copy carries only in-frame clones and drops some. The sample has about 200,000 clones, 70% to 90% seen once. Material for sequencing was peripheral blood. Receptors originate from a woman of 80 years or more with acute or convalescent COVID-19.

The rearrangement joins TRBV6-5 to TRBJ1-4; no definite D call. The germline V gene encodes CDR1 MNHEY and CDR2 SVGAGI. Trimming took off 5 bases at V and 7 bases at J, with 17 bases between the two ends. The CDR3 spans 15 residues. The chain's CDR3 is CASSPRDRRSEKLFF. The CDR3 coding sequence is TGTGCCAGCAGTCCCCGGGATCGCCGTAGTGAAAAACTGTTTTTT.

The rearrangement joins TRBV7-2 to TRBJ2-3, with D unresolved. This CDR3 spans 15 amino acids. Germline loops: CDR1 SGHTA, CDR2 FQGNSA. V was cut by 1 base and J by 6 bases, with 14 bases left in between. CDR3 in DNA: TGTGCCAGCAGCTTAGAGTGGGCCATCTCGGATACGCAGTATTTT. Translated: CASSLEWAISDTQYF.

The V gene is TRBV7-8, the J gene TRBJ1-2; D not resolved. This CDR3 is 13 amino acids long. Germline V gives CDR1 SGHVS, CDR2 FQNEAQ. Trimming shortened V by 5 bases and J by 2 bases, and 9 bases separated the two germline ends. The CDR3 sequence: CASSRTANYGYTF. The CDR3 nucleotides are TGTGCCAGCAGCCGTACTGCGAACTATGGCTACACCTTC.

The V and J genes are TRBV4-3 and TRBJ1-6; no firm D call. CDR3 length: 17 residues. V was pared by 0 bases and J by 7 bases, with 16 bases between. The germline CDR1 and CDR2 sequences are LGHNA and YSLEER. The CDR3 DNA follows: TGCGCCAGCAGCCAAGATCGGCAGGTCCCCGAAAATTCACCCCTCCACTTT. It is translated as CASSQDRQVPENSPLHF.

The CDR3 spells CASTQGTGGPGHTEAFF. The CDR3 DNA follows: TGCGCCAGCACCCAAGGTACAGGGGGGCCCGGACACACTGAAGCTTTCTTT. The chain employs TRBV5-1 and TRBJ1-1, with 8 bases lining up with TRBD1. CDR3 size: 17 residues. The V segment lost 6 bases and the J segment 3 bases; nucleotides outside the gene matches: 16. The germline V gene encodes CDR1 SGHRS and CDR2 YFSETQ.

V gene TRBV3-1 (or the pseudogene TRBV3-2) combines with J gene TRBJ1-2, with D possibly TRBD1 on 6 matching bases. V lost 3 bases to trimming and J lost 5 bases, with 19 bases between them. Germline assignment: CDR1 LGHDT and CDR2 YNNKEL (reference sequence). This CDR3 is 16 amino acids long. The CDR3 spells CASSQGTIQGFYGYTF. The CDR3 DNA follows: TGTGCCAGCAGCCAGGGTACGATACAGGGATTTTATGGCTACACCTTC.

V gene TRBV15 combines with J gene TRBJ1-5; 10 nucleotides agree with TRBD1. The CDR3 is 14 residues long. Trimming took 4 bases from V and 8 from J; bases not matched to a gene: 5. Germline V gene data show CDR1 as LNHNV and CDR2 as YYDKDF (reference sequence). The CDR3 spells CATSTGDRGKPQHF. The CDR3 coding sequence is TGTGCCACCAGCACTGGGGACAGGGGAAAGCCCCAGCATTTT.